What follows are 12 T cell receptor beta chains derived from one specimen sequenced in a study of neurological immune-mediated disorders (dated by TCRdb to the late 2010s). The library was made by 5' RACE. Sequencing instrument: Illumina HiSeq 2500. The raw public reads went through TCRdb reprocessing: fastp at Q25, MiXCR clone calling, in-frame beta chains kept. Rows are unified per CDR3 protein, each entry keeping the most common DNA and genes. For this sample the table gives fewer than 35,000 distinct CDR3 sequences, of which under 6% were detected only once. The ten most abundant clones make up more than 20% of the sample. Sequences were obtained from PBMCs. The receptors shown here come from a man younger than 30 in good health.

Many counts were recorded for this clonotype. The chain employs TRBV29-1 and TRBJ1-1; D remains ambiguous. Per germline, CDR1 SQVTM and CDR2 ANQGSEA. The CDR3 runs to 11 residues. The V end was cut by 4 bases, the J end by 5 bases, with 8 bases between. The CDR3 protein is CSVGPYTEAFF. The CDR3 nucleotides are TGCAGCGTTGGCCCCTATACTGAAGCTTTCTTT. Full variable domain (remainder filled in from reference TRBV29-1 and TRBJ1-1): SAVISQKPSRDICQRGTSLTIQCQVDSQVTMMFWYRQQPGQSLTLIATANQGSEATYESGFVIDKFPISRPNLTFSTLTVSNMSPEDSSIYLCSVGPYTEAFFGQGTRLTVV.

This clonotype was seen at least ten times. The chain employs TRBV5-1 and TRBJ1-4, with D unclear. CDR3 length: 14 residues. CDR1 SGHRS and CDR2 YFSETQ come from the germline V gene. The ends were cut back, 4 bases at V and 7 bases at J, with 14 bases in the middle. CDR3 DNA: TGCGCCAGCAGCACTCCCGGTGGGAGTGAAAAACTGTTTTTT. Amino acids: CASSTPGGSEKLFF.

This clonotype was found many times. The CDR3 loop reads CASSSSTQGGDQPQHF. The CDR3 DNA reads TGTGCCAGCAGCTCTTCTACACAGGGAGGGGATCAGCCCCAGCATTTT. J is TRBJ1-5 and V is TRBV5-6; D possibly corresponds to TRBD1 (6 bases). V lost 3 bases and J lost 5, with 18 bases in between. Germline assignment: CDR1 SGHDT and CDR2 YYEEEE. This CDR3 is 16 amino acids long.

This clonotype showed up many times. CDR3 bases: TGTGCCAGCAGCTCCCATGCCCACCGGAACCACAATGAGCAGTTCTTC. Amino acids: CASSSHAHRNHNEQFF. The chain combines TRBV7-2 with TRBJ2-1; D unclear. CDR1 SGHTA and CDR2 FQGNSA come from the germline V gene. This CDR3 comprises 16 residues. Deletions cut 4 bases from V and 5 bases from J, with 18 bases between.

This clonotype came up many times. The chain recombines TRBV10-3 with TRBJ2-1, with D possibly being TRBD1 or TRBD2 (6 bases each). The germline CDR1 and CDR2 sequences are ENHRY and SYGVKD. This CDR3 has 14 residues. V lost 6 bases to trimming and J lost 7 bases, with 16 bases between them. In DNA form, the CDR3 reads TGTGCCATCAGGGGGGGACACCGCTCGAATGAGCAGTTCTTC. It is translated as CAIRGGHRSNEQFF.

This clonotype appeared many times. The chain uses TRBV7-9 and TRBJ2-3, with unresolved D. The V end lost 0 bases, the J end lost 4 bases, and 5 bases lay between the germline ends. Germline lookup yields CDR1 SEHNR and CDR2 FQNEAQ (reference sequence). The CDR3 is 13 amino acids. The CDR3 bases are TGTGCCAGCAGCTTAGCCGAGGCAGATACGCAGTATTTT. Protein product: CASSLAEADTQYF.

This clonotype was counted ten times or more. V is TRBV4-2 and J is TRBJ1-5; 7 nucleotides align to TRBD1. This CDR3 has 16 amino acids. With V trimmed by 0 bases and J by 2 bases, 4 bases remained unmatched. From germline, CDR1 is LGHNA and CDR2 YNFKEQ. The CDR3 spells CASSQERGQRNQPQHF. CDR3 in DNA: TGTGCCAGCAGCCAAGAGAGGGGACAGCGCAATCAGCCCCAGCATTTT.

This clonotype showed up many times. This chain uses TRBV25-1 with TRBJ2-4; 7 bases match TRBD2. Germline CDR1 MGHDK, CDR2 SYGVNS. J gave up 1 base and V 4 bases, and 4 bases lay outside the gene matches. This CDR3 region has 15 residues. The CDR3 here is CASSGSRGAKNIQYF. The CDR3 DNA reads TGTGCCAGCAGTGGATCGCGGGGGGCCAAAAACATTCAGTACTTC.

This clonotype has ten or more counts. CDR3 DNA: TGTGCCAGCAGCTCAGGGGTTGAGAGAGGATCCTCACCCCTCCACTTT. Its protein product is CASSSGVERGSSPLHF. V and J are TRBV9 and TRBJ1-6; D is perhaps TRBD1 (6 bases). Germline CDR1 and CDR2: SGDLS and YYNGEE. Trimming removed 4 bases from V and 10 bases from J, with 21 bases in between. The CDR3 is made up of 16 amino acids.

This clonotype occurred many times. This chain links TRBV5-6 with TRBJ2-4; D is unclear. Per germline, CDR1 SGHDT and CDR2 YYEEEE. With 4 bases removed from V and 0 bases from J, the gap between germline ends came to 8 bases. The CDR3 runs to 14 residues. For the CDR3, the DNA is TGTGCCAGCAGCCAAAAGATAGCCAAAAACATTCAGTACTTC. Translating it yields CASSQKIAKNIQYF.

In this sample, this clonotype turned up many times. This chain connects TRBV12-3 or TRBV12-4 to TRBJ2-5; 9 bases map to TRBD1. The V and J ends lost 3 bases and 4 bases, in that order; junction bases with no gene match: 3. The CDR3 length is 14 residues. DNA of the CDR3: TGTGCCAGCAGTTTGGGGGACAGGGCAGAGACCCAGTACTTC. Protein product: CASSLGDRAETQYF.

This clonotype was seen at least ten times. This chain uses TRBV20-1 with TRBJ1-1; no reliable D call. The length of the CDR3 is 13 residues. From germline, CDR1 is DFQATT and CDR2 SNEGSKA (reference sequence). V was trimmed by 0 bases and J by 7 bases, leaving 12 bases between them. CDR3 sequence reads: CSARDAGLGEAFF. As DNA, the CDR3 is TGCAGTGCTAGAGATGCCGGTTTGGGTGAAGCTTTCTTT.